The TCR beta chain under discussion was sequenced for a study of blood T cell repertoires in COVID-19 (dated by TCRdb to the early 2020s). For the study in its entirety: The collaborator samples originated in the United States, Italy and Spain and spanned the acute and convalescent phases of COVID-19. The prospective study material was composed of cDNA or gDNA derived from T cells, B-cell-depleted T cells, or PBMCs. The dataset comprised deeply sampled blood TCRbeta repertoires from subjects exposed to, actively infected with, or recovered from COVID-19. The repertoires were made available in a free public database intended to serve as a resource for research on the immune response to SARS-CoV-2. The samples were drawn from the first 160 participants of the ongoing ImmuneRACE study and from more than 1,000 subjects provided by 6 global collaborators. The sample metadata nearly always contained a de-identified subject ID, COVID-19 status, age in years and sex. Where HLA class I and class II types were available, the types were taken from metadata supplied by the sample provider, not from assay-based typing. The study at large found these results: How much clinical and demographic metadata was included differed by source and by participant, and the metadata was provided uncurated.

The CDR1 and CDR2 encoded by the germline V gene are LGHNT and FRNRAP. V is pared back by 1 base and J by 7 bases, with 10 bases lying between the germline termini. Including the terminal cysteine and phenylalanine, the CDR3 comprises 13 residues. The sequence is cut down to CDR3 DNA, 39 bases in frame from base 1. TCRbeta CDR3 regions were amplified from genomic DNA using the immunoSEQ Assay, a bias-controlled multiplex PCR. Regarding the original processing steps: The number of nucleated cells in each sample was estimated by amplification of reference gene primers within the assay. Sequence reads were collapsed and filtered to measure the absolute abundance of every unique TCRbeta CDR3 rearrangement. For each sample, productive Simpson clonality was calculated as the square root of Simpson's diversity index over productive rearrangements. In TCRdb, the immuneACCESS table is reduced to in-frame sequences with V and J assigned. These tables do not hold every clone; where another copy was compared, an unresolved V gene accounts for under half, and the others remain unexplained. That table furnishes V, J and clone size, whereas the DNA furnished D and trimming. The sample table lists around 160,000 clones, roughly four fifths of them with a count of one. The ten biggest clones cover 11% of the sample.

On this clone: Its antigen is not yet known. No base quality information exists; no much larger clone differs at one position.

Collaborating institutions collected whole blood in K2EDTA tubes following their own protocols. For TCRbeta analysis, collaborators shipped samples as frozen whole blood, isolated PBMCs, or DNA extracted from either of those sample types. The sequencing sample was made of peripheral blood. The source of this sequence is a man in his 60s with active or convalescent COVID-19. The chain is made from TRBV12-5 and TRBJ2-5; the D gene lacks a confident call. The DNA reads TGTGCTAGTGGTTTGGGATCCCCAGGGACCCAGTACTTC. Translated, this is CASGLGSPGTQYF.